This T cell receptor (beta chain) was captured in a study of blood T cell repertoires in COVID-19. The method was immunoSEQ multiplex PCR; TCRdb's version includes in-frame clones alone and lacks a portion of them. The sample records 150,000 to 200,000 clones, 88% being singletons. Trimming took 8 bases from V and 2 from J; bases not matched to a gene: 7. The germline gives CDR1 LGHNA, CDR2 YSLEER. There are 15 residues in the CDR3. The clonotype originates from a man aged 40-50 years with active or convalescent COVID-19. What was sequenced was peripheral blood. V is TRBV4-3 and J is TRBJ1-3, with 9 bases identical to TRBD1. The CDR3 sequence: CASGWDRAPGNTIYF. The CDR3 DNA reads as TGCGCCAGCGGCTGGGACAGGGCCCCTGGAAACACCATATATTTT.